The rows below give T cell receptor beta chains drawn from one sample of a study of shared clonotypes between healthy human individuals. Measured with immunoSEQ multiplex PCR; TCRdb has only the in-frame clones, and not every one. The sample holds roughly 520,000 clones, approximately 94% seen once. Sequencing was carried out using naive CD4+ T cells sorted from blood. These receptors originate from a woman in her 30s in good health. The CDR3 runs from the conserved cysteine through the conserved F or W. The D gene is left open where the match is weak. Only some rows state a clone size, as once, few, many or a class for expanded clones.

V gene	clone size	D gene	J gene	CDR3 DNA	CDR3 protein
TRBV19	-	-	TRBJ1-2	TGTGCCAGTAGTATAGATCTAGAGGCTACCTATGGCTACACCTTC	CASSIDLEATYGYTF
TRBV5-1	-	TRBD1	TRBJ1-1	TGCGCCAGCAGCAGCAGGGGGCAAAACACTGAAGCTTTCTTT	CASSSRGQNTEAFF
TRBV7-9	-	TRBD1	TRBJ2-2	TGTGCCAGCAGTCACGGACAGGTGACCGGGGAGCTGTTTTTT	CASSHGQVTGELFF
TRBV19	-	TRBD1	TRBJ1-2	TGTGCCAGTAGTCGAACACAGGGGGACTACACCTTC	CASSRTQGDYTF
TRBV5-1	few	TRBD2	TRBJ2-2	TGCGCCAGCAGCTTGTTTGGACTAGCGGGAAACACCGGGGAGCTGTTTTTT	CASSLFGLAGNTGELFF
TRBV5-1	-	-	TRBJ2-7	TGCGCCAGCAGGGCAGAGTACGAGCAGTACTTC	CASRAEYEQYF
TRBV5-1	-	TRBD2	TRBJ2-2	TGCGCCAGCAGCACGGGGACGGGAGGAGGCACCGGGGAGCTGTTTTTT	CASSTGTGGGTGELFF
TRBV18	once	TRBD1	TRBJ1-5	TGTGCCAGCTCGTACCAGGGGGCGCAAGGTCAGCCCCAGCATTTT	CASSYQGAQGQPQHF
TRBV14	-	TRBD1	TRBJ2-2	TGTGCCAGCAGCCGACAGGGATTCGGATCCGGGGAGCTGTTTTTT	CASSRQGFGSGELFF
TRBV2	-	TRBD1	TRBJ1-1	TGTGCCAGCAGTGCTAACAGGGGAAGGGGGAACACTGAAGCTTTCTTT	CASSANRGRGNTEAFF
TRBV18	-	TRBD1	TRBJ1-4	TGTGCCAGCTCACCATTCGACAGGGATTCCTATGAAAAACTGTTTTTT	CASSPFDRDSYEKLFF
TRBV5-3	once	-	TRBJ2-7	TGTGCCAGAAGCCGAGGGTACGAGCAGTACTTC	CARSRGYEQYF
TRBV5-1	-	TRBD2	TRBJ2-4	TGCGCCAGCAGCTCAAGTCAGCGGGAGGGGTACATTCAGTACTTC	CASSSSQREGYIQYF
TRBV28	-	TRBD2	TRBJ2-7	TGTGCCAGCACCCCGGGGGGTGCAGATTACTACGAGCAGTACTTC	CASTPGGADYYEQYF
TRBV28	-	TRBD2	TRBJ2-7	TGTGCCAGCAGGAAACATCCAACGGGTGGACTAGCGGGATACGAGCAGTACTTC	CASRKHPTGGLAGYEQYF
TRBV30	-	-	TRBJ1-1	TGTGCCTGCCTGAACACTGAAGCTTTCTTT	CACLNTEAFF
TRBV4-1	-	TRBD1	TRBJ1-1	TGCGCCAGCAGCCCGAGGACAGGGCATCCGAACACTGAAGCTTTCTTT	CASSPRTGHPNTEAFF
TRBV29-1	-	TRBD1	TRBJ2-7	TGCAGCGTCGCCGGGACAGGCGAGCAGTACTTC	CSVAGTGEQYF
TRBV7-2	-	-	TRBJ2-1	TGTGCCAGCAGTTTCCCGGACAGCTACAATGAGCAGTTCTTC	CASSFPDSYNEQFF
TRBV16	-	TRBD2	TRBJ2-7	TGTGCCAGCAGCCCTTTCTCGCAGACTAGCGGGGACTCCTACGAGCAGTACTTC	CASSPFSQTSGDSYEQYF
TRBV5-1	-	-	TRBJ1-2	TGCGCCAGCAGCTTGGTCTTTAACTATGGCTACACCTTC	CASSLVFNYGYTF
TRBV28	-	-	TRBJ1-2	TGTGCCAGCAGTTCATACAACTCAGGGTCTACGATAAGGGGTGACTATGGCTACACCTTC	CASSSYNSGSTIRGDYGYTF
TRBV4-1	-	-	TRBJ1-4	TGCGCCAGCAGCCAGGGGGAGCAGCAGGTGTTGGGAGAAAAACTGTTTTTT	CASSQGEQQVLGEKLFF
TRBV5-1	-	TRBD2	TRBJ2-7	TGCGCCAGCAGCTTGGAGAGCGGGGTATCCTACGAGCAGTACTTC	CASSLESGVSYEQYF
TRBV7-9	-	-	TRBJ1-1	TGTGCCAGCACCCCGGTGGGGGTAGGGAACACTGAAGCTTTCTTT	CASTPVGVGNTEAFF
TRBV6-1	-	-	TRBJ1-5	TGTGCCAGCAGTGACCAGGGGATTGGCAATCAGCCCCAGCATTTT	CASSDQGIGNQPQHF
TRBV19	once	TRBD1	TRBJ2-1	TGTGCCAGTAGTACCTACGGGACAGGGAGTTTCGATGAGCAGTTCTTC	CASSTYGTGSFDEQFF
TRBV2	-	TRBD2	TRBJ2-7	TGTGCCAGCAGTGAACGGCCTACTAGCGGGAGGTGGTACGAGCAGTACTTC	CASSERPTSGRWYEQYF
TRBV15	-	-	TRBJ2-3	TGTGCCACCAGCAGAGAGTGGGACCTATTCACAGATACGCAGTATTTT	CATSREWDLFTDTQYF
TRBV11-2	-	-	TRBJ2-7	TGTGCCAGCAGCTTAGATTGGGGGCTCTACGAGCAGTACTTC	CASSLDWGLYEQYF
TRBV9	few	-	TRBJ2-2	TGTGCCAGCAGCGTAGTAAGCACCGGGGAGCTGTTTTTT	CASSVVSTGELFF
TRBV7-6	few	-	TRBJ1-5	TGTGCCAGCAGCTTAGTAGCGGGCGGTCCCCAGCATTTT	CASSLVAGGPQHF
TRBV29-1	-	-	TRBJ1-4	TGCAGCGTTGCCTCCTCCGGCCGGTCTAATGAAAAACTGTTTTTT	CSVASSGRSNEKLFF
TRBV28	-	-	TRBJ1-4	TGTGCCAGCAGTTGGGTCCGGGAGGATGAAAAACTGTTTTTT	CASSWVREDEKLFF
TRBV2	-	-	TRBJ1-5	TGTGCCAGCAGACCCTCAAGGGACCATCAGCCCCAGCATTTT	CASRPSRDHQPQHF
TRBV18	-	TRBD2	TRBJ2-2	TGTGCCAGCTCACCCGGACTAGCGGTAATCACCGGGGAGCTGTTTTTT	CASSPGLAVITGELFF
TRBV5-4	-	TRBD1	TRBJ1-1	TGTGCCAGCAGCAGACAGGGGGCCGGCTCCGCTGAAGCTTTCTTT	CASSRQGAGSAEAFF
TRBV30	-	-	TRBJ1-5	TGTGCCTGGAGTAACCGGGGTGATCAGCCCCAGCATTTT	CAWSNRGDQPQHF
TRBV28	-	-	TRBJ2-6	TGTGCCAGCAGTTCGAGGGACGCTAACTCTGGGGCCAACGTCCTGACTTTC	CASSSRDANSGANVLTF
TRBV28	few	-	TRBJ2-7	TGTGCCAGCAGTTTAAACGGGGGGACACGGGTTATCTACGAGCAGTACTTC	CASSLNGGTRVIYEQYF
TRBV14	-	TRBD2	TRBJ2-7	TGTGCCAGCAGCCCACTTACCGCGGGGGCCTACGAGCAGTACTTC	CASSPLTAGAYEQYF
TRBV28	-	TRBD2	TRBJ2-7	TGTGCCAGCGGAAGGACTAGCATCGACGAGCAGTACTTC	CASGRTSIDEQYF